The 11 T cell receptor beta chains reported below all come from one sample, sequenced in a study of human T cells and chemical hapten exposure listed by TCRdb under 2021. Unfractionated whole blood was collected in Tempus Blood RNA tubes, and total RNA was extracted from that blood. During library preparation, unique molecular identifiers were attached to individual cDNA molecules so that TCRs could be counted quantitatively and reproducibly. Through fastp at Q25 and MiXCR, TCRdb rebuilt clones from the public reads, retaining in-frame beta chains. Rows with one shared CDR3 protein collapse into an entry with the most common genes and DNA. The sample contains more than 100,000 distinct CDR3 sequences, 8.5% to 9% of them found a single time. The biggest ten clones account for around 1.4% of the sample. Sequencing was carried out using whole blood. All receptors derive from a human donor in good health. Some clones in this sample may be carry-over from other donors' samples. Donor details come from another sample of the same person, matched by shared clones.

This clonotype showed up just a few times. The chain couples TRBV11-2 to TRBJ2-3; no reliable D call. V lost 4 bases to trimming and J lost 2 bases, with 19 bases between them. The CDR3 length is 17 residues. CDR1 is SGHAT, CDR2 FQNNGV, per germline. CDR3 bases: TGTGCCAGCAGCTCCGTTCTCACCAGCTACTACACAGATACGCAGTATTTT. The encoded protein is CASSSVLTSYYTDTQYF.

CDR3 nucleotides: TGTGCCAGCAGTTACGACCTTGGGACTAGCGGGAGCCGGGGGACCTACGAGCAGTACTTC. It yields the protein CASSYDLGTSGSRGTYEQYF. This rearrangement joins TRBV6-2 or TRBV6-3 to TRBJ2-7, with TRBD2 matching 14 bases. The V gene end was trimmed by 2 bases and the J gene end by 2 bases; junction bases not matched to a gene: 14. The CDR3 length is 20 residues. Germline CDR1 reads MNHEY; CDR2 reads SVGEGT.

This clonotype has only a few counts. The chain combines TRBV10-3 with TRBJ2-1; D remains unclear. Germline V gene sequence: CDR1 ENHRY, CDR2 SYGVKD. The germline V and J ends were trimmed by 4 bases and 4 bases, with 11 bases remaining between them. The CDR3 sequence is 14 residues long. CDR3 sequence: CAISGHGIYNEQFF. The CDR3 DNA is TGTGCCATCAGTGGCCATGGGATTTACAATGAGCAGTTCTTC.

This clonotype was seen repeatedly, ten times or more. The chain is built from TRBV4-3 and TRBJ1-2; no clear D gene. The CDR3 is made up of 16 amino acids. V lost 1 base and J lost 0, with 12 bases in between. CDR1 and CDR2 from the germline V gene are LGHNA and YSLEER. The CDR3 sequence is CASSQATTGTNYGYTF. The CDR3 DNA follows: TGCGCCAGCAGCCAAGCCACCACCGGGACTAACTATGGCTACACCTTC.

The sample holds many counts of this clonotype. This sequence joins TRBV7-3 and TRBJ2-3; tentatively, D is TRBD2 (5 bases). Trimming took 5 bases from V and 6 from J, leaving 12 bases between them. This CDR3 spans 13 amino acids. Germline V gene lookup returns CDR1 SGHTA and CDR2 FQGTGA. In DNA form, the CDR3 reads TGTGCCAGCAGCGCACTAGTTACGGATACGCAGTATTTT. Translated: CASSALVTDTQYF.

The chain recombines TRBV19 with TRBJ1-6; tentatively, D is TRBD1 (6 bases). CDR1 is LNHDA and CDR2 is SQIVND in the germline V gene (reference sequence). V was trimmed by 4 bases and J by 0 bases, leaving 16 bases between them. This CDR3 is built from 18 residues. CDR3 DNA: TGTGCCAGTAGTAGGGGACAAACTCCGAGCTCCTATAATTCACCCCTCCACTTT. It encodes CASSRGQTPSSYNSPLHF.

The sample holds a few counts of this clonotype. The chain has TRBV28 and TRBJ2-3; the D is unclear. The CDR3 consists of 13 residues. Trimming pared 11 bases from V and 6 bases from J, leaving 18 bases between. Germline assignment: CDR1 MDHEN and CDR2 SYDVKM. Here the CDR3 reads CAGWSGVGDTQYF. The CDR3, as DNA: TGTGCCGGCTGGAGTGGTGTAGGGGATACGCAGTATTTT.

The rearrangement joins TRBV29-1 to TRBJ2-3; D possibly matches TRBD1 or TRBD2 (5 bases each). Looked up from germline, CDR1 is SQVTM and CDR2 is ANQGSEA. Trimming shortened V by 3 bases and J by 1 base, and 14 bases separated the two germline ends. The CDR3 covers 15 residues. The CDR3 DNA is TGCAGCGTTGATCAGGGTCAGGAGGGCACAGATACGCAGTATTTT. Protein: CSVDQGQEGTDTQYF.

V usage is TRBV3-1 and J usage is TRBJ2-5; TRBD1 or TRBD2 may be the D gene (5 bases each). The V gene lost 6 bases and the J gene lost 1 base, with 15 bases spanning the gap. The V gene's germline CDR1 is LGHDT and CDR2 YNNKEL (reference sequence). The CDR3 is 15 amino acids. The CDR3 coding sequence is TGTGCCAGCAGGCAGATTTCAGGGACCCAAGAGACCCAGTACTTC. Translating gives CASRQISGTQETQYF.

This clonotype was detected a few times. The chain uses TRBV7-9 and TRBJ2-1; 7 nucleotides match TRBD1. In germline, CDR1 is SEHNR, CDR2 FQNEAQ (reference sequence). There are 19 residues in the CDR3. J gave up 0 bases and V 3 bases, and 14 bases lay outside the gene matches. CDR3 amino acids: CASSLASAVAGGSYNEQFF. In nucleotides, the CDR3 is TGTGCCAGCAGCTTGGCATCCGCCGTCGCAGGGGGCTCCTACAATGAGCAGTTCTTC.

This clonotype was seen a handful of times. The chain recombines TRBV29-1 with TRBJ1-5; D gene uncertain. The V end lost 4 bases, the J end lost 0 bases, and 10 bases lay between the germline ends. This CDR3 region has 14 residues. Germline CDR1 is SQVTM and CDR2 is ANQGSEA. CDR3 sequence: CSVGYANSNQPQHF. The CDR3, as DNA: TGCAGCGTTGGTTACGCTAATAGCAATCAGCCCCAGCATTTT.